This TCR beta chain was sequenced for a study of CD8+CD57+ T cells in acquired aplastic anemia. Germline loops: CDR1 SGHRS, CDR2 YFSETQ. V gave up 3 bases and J gave up 8 bases, with 12 bases separating them. CDR3 length: 14 residues. This clonotype appeared a few times. Its antigen is unidentified. Those patients picked for sequencing had displayed CD8+CD57+ cell expansion on flow cytometry. Genomic DNA provided the template from which TCR beta VDJ and CDR3 profiles were obtained. TCRdb called the reads again in MiXCR, with one record for every CDR3 protein. The table shows about 20,000 distinct CDR3 sequences, with 40% occurring only once. General study points: The study found no significant CD8+ Simpson's diversity difference between patients and controls. Relative to total CD4+ and CD8+ pools, CD8+CD57+ cells had lower diversity in patients. The same twenty-nine CD8+ CDR3 sequences occurred in patients and in controls.

The V gene is TRBV5-1, the J gene TRBJ1-6, with D maybe TRBD1 (6 bases). This clonotype was obtained from a human donor with aplastic anemia. The source material was CD8+CD57+ T cells sorted from PBMCs. Subset here: bead-enriched CD8+CD57+ effector memory T cells from SAA patients. CDR3 loop: CASSSQGRYSPLHF. For the CDR3, the DNA is TGCGCCAGCAGCTCACAGGGTCGTTATTCACCCCTCCACTTT.